The rows below give T cell receptor beta chains drawn from one sample of a study of molecular identifiers for immune sequencing clone quantification. TCRdb reprocessed the PCR reads via MiXCR and lists one record per CDR3 protein. The table lists under 600,000 distinct CDR3 sequences, around 23% of them singletons. Sequenced material: naive CD8+ T cells from blood, with Jurkat cell RNA spiked in. The receptors stem from a human donor in good health. Some libraries in this study had Jurkat cell RNA spiked in. Each CDR3 is given with its conserved first and last residue. A D gene is named only where the DNA matches it firmly. Expanded clones are given a class, and other clones once, few, many or no size at all.

v_gene	j_gene	d_gene	abundance	CDR3nt	CDR3aa
TRBV28	TRBJ1-5	-	-	TGTGCCAACAGCCATATACGGTGGCAGCCCCAGCATTTT	CANSHIRWQPQHF
TRBV3-1	TRBJ1-4	TRBD1	-	TGTGCCAGCAGCCAAGGAACAGGGGATCTGGCTAATGAAAAACTGTTTTTT	CASSQGTGDLANEKLFF
TRBV20-1	TRBJ2-3	TRBD1	-	TGCAGTGATGGGACAGGGGTTCCCTCTAGCACAGATACGCAGTATTTT	CSDGTGVPSSTDTQYF
TRBV27	TRBJ2-7	TRBD1	many	TGTGCCAGCAGCCCGGGACAGGCAAGCTCCTACGAGCAGTACTTC	CASSPGQASSYEQYF
TRBV4-1	TRBJ1-1	-	many	TGCGCCAGCAGCCAAGAAAGTGCGGCCCCTGAAGCTTTCTTT	CASSQESAAPEAFF
TRBV19	TRBJ2-7	TRBD2	-	TGTGCCAGTAGTGGGGAGGGGCCGTACGAGCAGTACTTC	CASSGEGPYEQYF
TRBV19	TRBJ2-2	-	-	TGTGCCACCCTGGGATCCACCGGGGAGCTGTTTTTT	CATLGSTGELFF
TRBV5-4	TRBJ2-7	-	-	TGTGCCAGCAGCTGGGGGCCGGGGGAGCAGTACTTC	CASSWGPGEQYF
TRBV29-1	TRBJ2-1	TRBD2	many	TGCAGCGTTGAAGACCCCCTAGCGGGAAAAGGGTATGGGCAGTTCTTC	CSVEDPLAGKGYGQFF
TRBV6-5	TRBJ2-7	-	-	TGTGCCAGCAGTTACTCGAGGCTAGCTCCCGAGCAGTACTTC	CASSYSRLAPEQYF